Presented here are 2 T cell receptor beta chains from one specimen sequenced in a study of patients and donors after allogeneic stem cell transplantation. TCRdb re-analysed the RT-PCR reads in MiXCR, keeping a single row per CDR3 protein. The table lists about 400,000 distinct CDR3 sequences, around 16% of them singletons. Material for sequencing was blood, either unsorted or a sorted T cell fraction (not recorded which). Receptors were obtained from a human donor who was either an allogeneic HSCT recipient or a stem cell or donor lymphocyte infusion donor (not recorded which). It is not recorded whose cells these are; they may come from a transplant donor.

This rearrangement joins TRBV11-2 to TRBJ2-7; a possible D gene is TRBD2 (7 bases). This CDR3 has 13 residues. Germline V gene sequence: CDR1 SGHAT, CDR2 FQNNGV. Trimming removed 5 bases at V and 8 bases at J, with 16 bases between. This chain's CDR3 is CASSGGAGWQQYF. The CDR3 nucleotides are TGTGCCAGCAGCGGGGGGGCAGGGTGGCAGCAGTACTTC. Drawing the rest from reference TRBV11-2 and TRBJ2-7, the complete variable domain is EAGVAQSPRYKIIEKRQSVAFWCNPISGHATLYWYQQILGQGPKLLIQFQNNGVVDDSQLPKDRFSAERLKGVDSTLKIQPAKLEDSAVYLCASSGGAGWQQYFGPGTRLTVT.

This clonotype has only a few counts. The chain has TRBV4-3 and TRBJ1-3, with D uncertain. Germline lookup yields CDR1 LGHNA and CDR2 YSLEER. V dropped 1 base and J dropped 0 bases, with 10 bases sitting between them. This CDR3 comprises 16 residues. In DNA form, the CDR3 reads TGCGCCAGCAGCCAAGTTGACGTGGGCTCTGGAAACACCATATATTTT. Translation gives CASSQVDVGSGNTIYF.